A selection of T cell receptor beta chains follows, all from one sample in a study of cytomegalovirus exposure and HLA in healthy donors. The method was immunoSEQ multiplex PCR; TCRdb's version includes in-frame clones alone and lacks a portion of them. Here the sample spans 90,000 to 150,000 clones, under 90% being singletons. Sequencing was performed on PBMCs. Every receptor here comes from a woman in her twenties or thirties in good health and CMV-seronegative. CDR3s include the opening cysteine and the closing phenylalanine or tryptophan. A D gene is named only where the DNA matches it firmly. Size values are once, few and many counts, or a class for expanded clones, and some rows have none.

j_gene	abundance	v_gene	d_gene	CDR3aa	CDR3nt
TRBJ2-7	-	TRBV10-3	TRBD1	CATRGQPHYEQYF	TGTGCCACCCGGGGACAGCCTCACTACGAGCAGTACTTC
TRBJ2-5	-	TRBV5-1	-	CASRDTPGRETQYF	TGCGCCAGCCGGGACACCCCTGGGCGGGAGACCCAGTACTTC
TRBJ2-5	-	TRBV12-5	TRBD2	CASGLSGGLETQYF	TGTGCTAGTGGTTTAAGCGGGGGGCTAGAGACCCAGTACTTC
TRBJ2-5	-	TRBV29-1	-	CSVGEGTGAQYF	TGCAGCGTTGGCGAGGGGACGGGGGCCCAGTACTTC
TRBJ1-6	few	TRBV2	TRBD1	CASKATGSSYNSPLHF	TGTGCCAGCAAAGCGACAGGGAGCTCCTATAATTCACCCCTCCACTTT
TRBJ2-5	-	TRBV11-3	TRBD2	CASSTGGAQETQYF	TGTGCCAGCAGCACCGGGGGGGCCCAAGAGACCCAGTACTTC
TRBJ2-2	-	TRBV9	TRBD2	CASTEGTSGYTGELFF	TGTGCCAGCACCGAAGGGACTAGCGGGTACACCGGGGAGCTGTTTTTT
TRBJ2-1	once	TRBV7-2	TRBD2	CASSLFRGGTYNEQFF	TGTGCCAGCAGCTTGTTTCGGGGGGGGACCTACAATGAGCAGTTCTTC
TRBJ1-1	-	TRBV28	TRBD1	CASSPPRQGGNTEAFF	TGTGCCAGCAGTCCGCCCCGACAGGGCGGGAACACTGAAGCTTTCTTT
TRBJ2-7	few	TRBV11-2	-	CASSLGDFYEQYF	TGTGCCAGCAGCTTAGGGGACTTCTACGAGCAGTACTTC
TRBJ2-5	-	TRBV10-3	TRBD1	CAISPGQGETQYF	TGTGCCATCAGCCCGGGACAGGGGGAGACCCAGTACTTC
TRBJ2-5	-	TRBV2	TRBD2	CASRGLAGGMETQYF	TGTGCCAGCAGAGGCCTAGCGGGGGGGATGGAGACCCAGTACTTC
TRBJ2-5	-	TRBV30	TRBD2	CAWTLAGQETQYF	TGTGCCTGGACACTAGCGGGCCAAGAGACCCAGTACTTC
TRBJ1-1	-	TRBV19	-	CASSRPVGGITEAFF	TGTGCCAGTAGTAGACCGGTAGGGGGAATCACTGAAGCTTTCTTT
TRBJ1-1	once	TRBV30	TRBD1	CAWTTGGPEAFF	TGTGCCTGGACGACAGGGGGCCCTGAAGCTTTCTTT
TRBJ1-1	-	TRBV14	-	CASSQSQGTEAFF	TGTGCCAGCAGCCAATCCCAGGGGACTGAAGCTTTCTTT
TRBJ1-2	-	TRBV7-9	TRBD1	CASSSTDRGFYGYTF	TGTGCCAGCAGCTCGACCGACAGGGGCTTCTATGGCTACACCTTC
TRBJ1-1	-	TRBV21-1	-	CASSRRDTEAFF	TGTGCCAGCTCCCGCAGGGACACTGAAGCTTTCTTT
TRBJ1-2	-	TRBV27	TRBD1	CASSLSGQAYGYTF	TGTGCCAGCAGTTTATCCGGACAGGCCTATGGCTACACCTTC
TRBJ1-1	-	TRBV5-4	-	CASSQDPLLPGRYTEAFF	TGTGCCAGCAGCCAGGACCCCCTGCTGCCAGGGCGCTACACTGAAGCTTTCTTT
TRBJ2-3	-	TRBV11-3	TRBD2	CASRGGAGGDTDTQYF	TGTGCCTCCCGAGGTGGAGCGGGGGGTGACACAGATACGCAGTATTTT
TRBJ1-2	-	TRBV30	-	CAWSVRGLINYGYTF	TGTGCCTGGAGTGTACGGGGACTGATTAACTATGGCTACACCTTC
TRBJ2-7	-	TRBV9	TRBD1	CASSATGVSYEQYF	TGTGCCAGCAGCGCAACAGGGGTCTCCTACGAGCAGTACTTC
TRBJ1-3	-	TRBV25-1	TRBD1	CASSGGTASSGNTIYF	TGTGCCAGCAGTGGAGGGACAGCGAGCTCTGGAAACACCATATATTTT
TRBJ1-4	-	TRBV6-1	-	CASSPRGQGREKLFF	TGTGCCAGCAGCCCCCGGGGACAAGGACGCGAAAAACTGTTTTTT
TRBJ2-2	-	TRBV27	TRBD1	CASSPWGQGATGELFF	TGTGCCAGCAGTCCTTGGGGGCAGGGGGCGACCGGGGAGCTGTTTTTT
TRBJ1-5	-	TRBV5-1	-	CASSLDWEDNQPQHF	TGCGCCAGCAGCCTTGATTGGGAGGATAATCAGCCCCAGCATTTT
TRBJ2-7	-	TRBV7-6	-	CASSLRAGGTYEQYF	TGTGCCAGCAGCTTACGGGCAGGAGGGACCTACGAGCAGTACTTC
TRBJ2-1	-	TRBV11-2	TRBD2	CASSLSGLADNEQFF	TGTGCCAGCAGCTTGTCTGGACTAGCGGATAATGAGCAGTTCTTC
TRBJ1-3	-	TRBV6-1	-	CASSEPQNTIYF	TGTGCCAGCAGCGAGCCTCAAAACACCATATATTTT
TRBJ2-5	-	TRBV5-5	TRBD2	CASSPGLAGGIGETQYF	TGTGCCAGCAGCCCGGGACTAGCGGGGGGGATTGGGGAGACCCAGTACTTC
TRBJ1-4	-	TRBV6-4	-	CASSDPGSTNEKLFF	TGTGCCAGCAGCGACCCAGGGTCAACTAATGAAAAACTGTTTTTT
TRBJ1-6	-	TRBV2	TRBD1	CASSPRTGASPLHF	TGTGCCAGCAGTCCCAGGACAGGGGCCTCACCCCTCCACTTT
TRBJ2-2	-	TRBV11-2	TRBD2	CASSSWTSGSGELFF	TGTGCCAGCAGCAGCTGGACTAGCGGTTCCGGGGAGCTGTTTTTT
TRBJ2-3	-	TRBV9	TRBD2	CASSGAPGGVSTDTQYF	TGTGCCAGCAGCGGAGCCCCCGGGGGGGTCAGCACAGATACGCAGTATTTT
TRBJ1-6	-	TRBV9	-	CASSVEERWGSPLHF	TGTGCCAGCAGCGTCGAAGAAAGGTGGGGCTCACCCCTCCACTTT
TRBJ2-7	-	TRBV4-3	TRBD1	CASSQEGVGQGAYEQYF	TGCGCCAGCAGCCAAGAGGGAGTCGGACAGGGGGCCTACGAGCAGTACTTC
TRBJ1-1	-	TRBV4-2	-	CASSQEAARNTEAFF	TGTGCCAGCAGCCAAGAAGCTGCGAGGAACACTGAAGCTTTCTTT
TRBJ1-2	-	TRBV30	TRBD1	CARHQGAGGYTF	TGTGCCCGCCACCAGGGGGCGGGTGGCTACACCTTC
TRBJ2-7	-	TRBV4-3	TRBD2	CASSQGLAGDEQYF	TGCGCCAGCAGCCAAGGACTAGCGGGGGACGAGCAGTACTTC
TRBJ2-3	-	TRBV19	TRBD2	CASSIPGTPRRGDTQYF	TGTGCCAGTAGTATTCCGGGGACCCCGAGGCGGGGGGATACGCAGTATTTT
TRBJ1-5	once	TRBV4-1	-	CASSQDPGNTNQPQHF	TGCGCCAGCAGCCAAGATCCGGGGAACACCAATCAGCCCCAGCATTTT